This T cell receptor beta chain was identified in a study of T-cell memory formation after mild COVID-19. TCRdb ran MiXCR on the 5' RACE reads and lists one entry per CDR3 protein. Here the sample spans more than 450,000 distinct CDR3 sequences, 15% to 20% being singletons. This receptor was identified in an adult woman who had mild COVID-19 (a few samples of this study predate the infection). Cell type and time point are not known. Sequencing was performed on PBMCs or a T cell subset sorted from them (not recorded which).

CDR3 region: CASSLGVNSGGEQFF. The CDR3 coding sequence is TGTGCCAGCAGCTTAGGGGTCAACAGCGGAGGTGAGCAGTTCTTC. The V and J genes are TRBV7-2 and TRBJ2-1; TRBD2 is a possible D gene (5 bases). V lost 1 base, J lost 9 bases, and 16 bases lay in between. The CDR3 runs to 15 residues. The V gene's germline CDR1 is SGHTA and CDR2 FQGNSA.